This T cell receptor (beta chain) was captured by sequencing in a study of CD8 T cells in Susac syndrome. Roughly 0.45 to 1 ug RNA was reverse transcribed with random hexamers. The immunoSEQ assay covered 54 Vbeta and 13 Jbeta segments for CDR3. TCRdb used MiXCR to reprocess the immunoSEQ multiplex PCR reads, holding one entry per CDR3 protein. The sample shows around 150,000 distinct CDR3 sequences, approximately 92% of them seen only once. Healthy donors served as the controls. They were matched for age and sex. It was negative isolation that provided the CD8+ and CD4+ T cells, whereas TEMRA cells were enriched by FACS. J gave up 5 bases and V 5 bases, and 6 bases lay outside the gene matches. Germline values: CDR1 SNHLY, CDR2 FYNNEI. The CDR3 totals 15 residues.

The chain combines TRBV2 with TRBJ2-3, with 11 bases fitting TRBD1. The source material was CD4+ T cells from PBMCs. The TCR comes from a human donor in good health. The CDR3 DNA reads as TGTGCCAGCAGTTGGGGGACAGGGGGTATAGATACGCAGTATTTT. Translating it yields CASSWGTGGIDTQYF.